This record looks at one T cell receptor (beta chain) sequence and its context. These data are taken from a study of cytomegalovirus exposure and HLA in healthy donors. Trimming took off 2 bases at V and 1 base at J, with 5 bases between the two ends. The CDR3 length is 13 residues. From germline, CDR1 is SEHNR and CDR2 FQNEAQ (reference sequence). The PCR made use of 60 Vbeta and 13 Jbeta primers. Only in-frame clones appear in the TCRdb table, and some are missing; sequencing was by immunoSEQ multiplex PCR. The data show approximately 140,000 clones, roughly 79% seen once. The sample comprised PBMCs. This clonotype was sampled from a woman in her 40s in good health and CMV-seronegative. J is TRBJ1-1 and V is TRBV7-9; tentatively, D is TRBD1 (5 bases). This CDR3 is CASSLQGNTEAFF. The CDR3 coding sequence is TGTGCCAGCAGCTTACAGGGGAACACTGAAGCTTTCTTT.